This paragraph covers one T cell receptor (beta chain) sequence. This entry belongs to a study of control samples from healthy donors and cancer patients. Assay: immunoSEQ multiplex PCR; the TCRdb copy retains only in-frame clones and omits some. The sample holds about 110,000 clones, more than 75% seen once. The sequence was collected from an older woman with lung cancer. Sequenced material: PBMCs.

CDR3 DNA: TGTGCCAGCAGTCCCGTTCGCACGGGGATCTCCTACAATGAGCAGTTCTTC. Protein: CASSPVRTGISYNEQFF. The J gene is TRBJ2-1, the V gene TRBV28, with TRBD2 as a possible D gene (5 bases). Germline V CDR1 and CDR2: MDHEN, SYDVKM. The CDR3 contains 17 residues. Trimming pared 5 bases from V and 0 bases from J, leaving 17 bases between. The whole variable domain, remainder taken from reference TRBV28 and TRBJ2-1, is DVKVTQSSRYLVKRTGEKVFLECVQDMDHENMFWYRQDPGLGLRLIYFSYDVKMKEKGDIPEGYSVSREKKERFSLILESASTNQTSMYLCASSPVRTGISYNEQFFGPGTRLTVL.